A single sample gave rise to the 24 T cell receptor beta chains below, sequenced in a study of cytomegalovirus exposure and HLA in healthy donors. In the PCR, 60 Vbeta and 13 Jbeta primers were used. Assay used: immunoSEQ multiplex PCR; TCRdb lists only in-frame clones, some missing. The table includes more than 65,000 clones, 65% to 70% detected once. Specimen: PBMCs. These receptor sequences come from a woman between 50 and 59 years old in good health and CMV-seropositive.

This chain connects TRBV27 to TRBJ2-1, with D perhaps TRBD1 (5 bases). Trimming pared 5 bases from V and 4 bases from J, leaving 12 bases between. The CDR3 sequence is 14 residues long. CDR1 MNHEY and CDR2 SMNVEV come from the germline V gene (reference sequence). DNA for the CDR3: TGTGCCAGCAGTAAGTCCGACAGATACAATGAGCAGTTCTTC. Translating it yields CASSKSDRYNEQFF.

In its sample, this clone was seen a few times. The chain joins TRBV18 to TRBJ2-3; perhaps TRBD1 as D (5 bases). This CDR3 comprises 16 residues. Germline loops: CDR1 KGHSH, CDR2 LQKENI. V lost 3 bases and J lost 2, with 15 bases in between. The CDR3 here is CASSPTVDLSTDTQYF. The CDR3 coding sequence is TGTGCCAGCTCACCGACAGTGGACCTTTCCACAGATACGCAGTATTTT.

The chain uses TRBV11-2 and TRBJ2-3, with TRBD2 as a possible D gene (7 bases). The CDR3 consists of 16 residues. Germline assignment: CDR1 SGHAT and CDR2 FQNNGV. V shed 5 bases and J shed 5 bases, with 20 bases lying between them. The CDR3 DNA is TGTGCCAGCAGCGAGGGTGGTGGGGGGGCTATAGATACGCAGTATTTT. Amino acid sequence: CASSEGGGGAIDTQYF. The whole variable domain, remainder taken from reference TRBV11-2 and TRBJ2-3, is EAGVAQSPRYKIIEKRQSVAFWCNPISGHATLYWYQQILGQGPKLLIQFQNNGVVDDSQLPKDRFSAERLKGVDSTLKIQPAKLEDSAVYLCASSEGGGGAIDTQYFGPGTRLTVL.

The chain recombines TRBV7-3 with TRBJ2-2; 9 bases line up with TRBD2. Losses at the gene ends were 5 bases for V and 3 bases for J; bases not matched to a gene: 10. CDR1 is SGHTA and CDR2 is FQGTGA in the germline V gene. The CDR3 runs to 17 residues. CDR3 loop: CASSPDIAGVDTGELFF. CDR3 coding DNA: TGTGCCAGCAGCCCCGACATAGCGGGGGTGGACACCGGGGAGCTGTTTTTT. The full variable domain, in which reference TRBV7-3 and TRBJ2-2 provide the parts outside the CDR3, is GAGVSQTPSNKVTEKGKYVELRCDPISGHTALYWYRQSLGQGPEFLIYFQGTGAADDSGLPNDRFFAVRPEGSVSTLKIQRTERGDSAVYLCASSPDIAGVDTGELFFGEGSRLTVL.

The chain couples TRBV13 to TRBJ1-4; D not certain. V dropped 5 bases and J dropped 11 bases, with 12 bases sitting between them. The CDR3 is made up of 12 amino acids. Looked up from germline, CDR1 is PRHDT and CDR2 is FYEKMQ (reference sequence). The CDR3 region has the DNA TGTGCCAGCAGCGAAGGACGAGGGAAACTGTTTTTT. It specifies CASSEGRGKLFF.

The chain links TRBV9 to TRBJ2-1, with TRBD2 matching over 8 bases. The CDR3 is 16 residues long. V trimming: 0 bases; J trimming: 5 bases; junction bases outside the gene matches: 7. Germline V CDR1 and CDR2: SGDLS, YYNGEE. The DNA of the CDR3 is TGTGCCAGCAGCGTAGCGGGAGCGGGGGTAAACAATGAGCAGTTCTTC. Translated: CASSVAGAGVNNEQFF. Based on the CDR3 plus reference TRBV9 and TRBJ2-1, the full variable domain is DSGVTQTPKHLITATGQRVTLRCSPRSGDLSVYWYQQSLDQGLQFLIQYYNGEERAKGNILERFSAQQFPDLHSELNLSSLELGDSALYFCASSVAGAGVNNEQFFGPGTRLTVL.

The chain combines TRBV5-1 with TRBJ1-1; tentative D call: TRBD1 (5 bases). Deletions cut 0 bases from V and 5 bases from J, with 17 bases between. There are 16 residues in the CDR3. Germline assignment: CDR1 SGHRS and CDR2 YFSETQ. CDR3: CASSLGPGPRGTEAFF. CDR3 sequence (DNA): TGCGCCAGCAGCTTGGGTCCGGGCCCTCGGGGGACTGAAGCTTTCTTT.

The CDR3 protein is CASIQQSSYNSPLHF. The CDR3 DNA reads as TGTGCCAGCATTCAACAGAGCTCCTATAATTCACCCCTCCACTTT. The chain combines TRBV11-2 with TRBJ1-6; D gene uncertain. The CDR3 runs 15 residues. Trimming removed 7 bases at V and 0 bases at J, with 10 bases between. Germline V gives CDR1 SGHAT, CDR2 FQNNGV. Variable domain in full (rest from reference TRBV11-2 and TRBJ1-6): EAGVAQSPRYKIIEKRQSVAFWCNPISGHATLYWYQQILGQGPKLLIQFQNNGVVDDSQLPKDRFSAERLKGVDSTLKIQPAKLEDSAVYLCASIQQSSYNSPLHFGNGTRLTVT.

This clone was recorded a few times. This chain joins TRBV27 and TRBJ2-3; 7 bases agree with TRBD2. After removal of 0 bases from V and 4 bases from J, the junction contained 4 bases not matched to a gene. Germline-derived CDR1 and CDR2 are MNHEY and SMNVEV (reference sequence). The CDR3 covers 15 residues. This CDR3 is CASSLSQRGSDTQYF. In DNA form, the CDR3 reads TGTGCCAGCAGTTTATCCCAGCGGGGTTCAGATACGCAGTATTTT.

The chain joins TRBV4-1 to TRBJ1-4; D not certain. The CDR3 extends over 14 amino acids. Germline values: CDR1 MGHRA, CDR2 YSYEKL. Trimming removed 3 bases at V and 8 bases at J, with 13 bases between. CDR3 sequence reads: CASSQEIREEKLFF. The CDR3 DNA reads as TGCGCCAGCAGCCAGGAGATTCGAGAAGAAAAACTGTTTTTT.

The V and J genes are TRBV5-5 and TRBJ1-5, with 7 bases matching TRBD1. V was pared by 0 bases and J by 0 bases, with 6 bases of the junction left unmatched. The germline CDR1 and CDR2 sequences are SGHKS and YYEKEE (reference sequence). The CDR3 runs 17 residues. This CDR3 is CASSLGRGPVSNQPQHF. CDR3 DNA sequence: TGTGCCAGCAGCTTGGGTAGGGGGCCCGTTAGCAATCAGCCCCAGCATTTT.

The chain recombines TRBV18 with TRBJ1-4; D is unresolved. The CDR3 runs 12 residues. Germline V gene sequence: CDR1 KGHSH, CDR2 LQKENI. Trimming pared 4 bases from V and 8 bases from J, leaving 8 bases between. The CDR3 region is CASSQLEEKLFF. The CDR3, as DNA: TGTGCCAGCTCACAGTTAGAGGAAAAACTGTTTTTT.

The gene calls are TRBV6-1 and TRBJ1-1, with D maybe TRBD1 (5 bases). Germline CDR1 MNHNS, CDR2 SASEGT. This CDR3 is 16 amino acids long. Trimming removed 1 base from V and 4 bases from J, with 16 bases in between. The CDR3 DNA sequence: TGTGCCAGCAGTGAAGATATGTTGGGGGGAGGCACTGAAGCTTTCTTT. It is translated as CASSEDMLGGGTEAFF.

This clone appeared a few times. This sequence joins TRBV6-4 and TRBJ2-7; a weak D match, TRBD2 (6 bases). Trimming removed 3 bases at V and 5 bases at J, with 20 bases between. The CDR3 has 16 residues. Germline CDR1 and CDR2: MRHNA and SNTAGT. The CDR3 loop is CASSEPGDGPGDEQYV. The CDR3 DNA is TGTGCCAGCAGTGAACCGGGGGACGGTCCGGGAGACGAGCAGTACGTC.

CDR3 nucleotide sequence: TGTGCCAGCAGTCGGAGAATTAAAGACGAGCAGTACGTC. It encodes CASSRRIKDEQYV. This chain connects TRBV2 to TRBJ2-7; D is undetermined. CDR3 length: 13 residues. The V and J ends lost 5 bases and 5 bases respectively, with 13 bases between them. Germline CDR1 and CDR2: SNHLY and FYNNEI.

V is TRBV10-2 and J is TRBJ1-2; TRBD1 might be the D (5 bases). The CDR3 spans 15 residues. Germline CDR1 is WSHSY and CDR2 is SAAADI. With 0 bases removed from V and 4 bases from J, the gap between germline ends came to 12 bases. The CDR3 is CASSESQESFYGYTF. CDR3 sequence (DNA): TGCGCCAGCAGTGAGTCACAGGAATCATTCTATGGCTACACCTTC.

This clone was counted between two and nine times. V usage is TRBV28 and J usage is TRBJ1-4, with a tentative D call TRBD1 (5 bases). CDR1 and CDR2 from the germline V gene are MDHEN and SYDVKM. The V end was cut by 4 bases, the J end by 8 bases, with 14 bases between. The CDR3 is 14 residues long. This CDR3 is CASSSPGKVEKLFF. The CDR3, as DNA: TGTGCCAGCAGTTCCCCAGGGAAGGTGGAAAAACTGTTTTTT.

V gene TRBV27 combines with J gene TRBJ2-1, with a tentative D call TRBD1 (6 bases). Per germline, CDR1 MNHEY and CDR2 SMNVEV (reference sequence). This CDR3 has 12 residues. Trimming cost V 2 bases and J 15 bases, with 14 bases left between them. CDR3 DNA sequence: TGTGCCAGCAGTTTAACAGGGAAGATCCTGTTCTTC. Translated, it gives CASSLTGKILFF.

This chain joins TRBV6-6 and TRBJ1-1; TRBD1 might be the D (5 bases). Germline V lookup: CDR1 MNHNY, CDR2 SVGAGI (reference sequence). V was pared by 5 bases and J by 6 bases, with 13 bases between. The CDR3 is 13 amino acids. CDR3 residues: CASSHRGDSEAFF. In DNA form, the CDR3 reads TGTGCCAGCAGTCACCGGGGGGACTCTGAAGCTTTCTTT.

The CDR3 region has the DNA TGTGCCAGCAGCCCTCTCGGAGGGACTACGCAGTATTTT. Protein: CASSPLGGTTQYF. The V call is TRBV11-3, the J call TRBJ2-3; TRBD2 might be the D (6 bases). This CDR3 contains 13 residues. Germline assignment: CDR1 SGHNT and CDR2 YENEEA. V shed 5 bases and J shed 8 bases, with 14 bases lying between them.

The gene calls are TRBV7-2 and TRBJ2-5; no clear D. The J call is uncertain, as TRBJ2-7 better fits the DNA end. The CDR3 loop spans 13 amino acids. Germline V lookup: CDR1 SGHTA, CDR2 FQGNSA. DNA for the CDR3: TGTGCCAGCAGATACGACGCAGGCTACGAGCAGTACTTC. Translation: CASRYDAGYEQYF.

V usage is TRBV27 and J usage is TRBJ1-2; maybe TRBD1 (5 bases). Per germline, CDR1 MNHEY and CDR2 SMNVEV (reference sequence). The CDR3 length is 14 residues. V was clipped by 3 bases and J by 10 bases, with 18 bases between them. In DNA, the CDR3 is TGTGCCAGCAGTTTCCTACGACCGGGGGGGGTCTACACCTTC. Residues: CASSFLRPGGVYTF.

The V call is TRBV13, the J call TRBJ2-5; TRBD2 might be the D (6 bases). V lost 4 bases to trimming and J lost 4 bases, with 16 bases between them. CDR3 size: 15 residues. The germline V gene has CDR1 PRHDT and CDR2 FYEKMQ (reference sequence). The CDR3 loop is CASSSRPQGGETQYF. DNA of the CDR3: TGTGCCAGCAGCTCTCGTCCCCAGGGAGGAGAGACCCAGTACTTC.

V gene TRBV7-9 combines with J gene TRBJ1-1; D is perhaps TRBD1 (6 bases). V lost 6 bases and J lost 3, with 17 bases in between. There are 15 residues in the CDR3. Germline CDR1 and CDR2: SEHNR and FQNEAQ (reference sequence). The CDR3 region has the DNA TGTGCCAGCAGACATTACAGGGTAGGGTACACTGAAGCTTTCTTT. Its protein is CASRHYRVGYTEAFF. Based on the CDR3 plus reference TRBV7-9 and TRBJ1-1, the full variable domain is DTGVSQNPRHKITKRGQNVTFRCDPISEHNRLYWYRQTLGQGPEFLTYFQNEAQLEKSRLLSDRFSAERPKGSFSTLEIQRTEQGDSAMYLCASRHYRVGYTEAFFGQGTRLTVV.